Listed below are T cell receptor beta chains from one sample, sequenced in a study of control samples from healthy donors and cancer patients. The assay was immunoSEQ multiplex PCR, and TCRdb's table has in-frame clones only and misses some. The table lists around 170,000 clones, roughly 88% of them singletons. Sequencing was done on a sample of blood. These receptors were collected from a woman in her 30s in good health. Each CDR3 is given with its conserved first and last residue. A D gene is named only where the DNA matches it firmly. Expanded clones are given a class, and other clones once, few, many or no size at all.

V: TRBV5-1; D: NA; J: TRBJ1-2; size: few; CDR3: CASSSEGLYGYTF; DNA: TGCGCCAGCAGCTCTGAGGGTCTTTATGGCTACACCTTC
V: TRBV28; D: NA; J: TRBJ2-2; size: NA; CDR3: CASSPYSQNTGELFF; DNA: TGTGCCAGCAGCCCCTACTCCCAGAACACCGGGGAGCTGTTTTTT
V: TRBV4-1; D: NA; J: TRBJ1-3; size: NA; CDR3: CASSQDGTPQEGNTIYF; DNA: TGCGCCAGCAGCCAAGATGGGACTCCCCAAGAAGGAAACACCATATATTTT
V: TRBV7-9; D: TRBD1; J: TRBJ2-2; size: NA; CDR3: CASSPAIIWQGDTGELFF; DNA: TGTGCCAGCAGCCCAGCAATCATCTGGCAGGGGGACACCGGGGAGCTGTTTTTT
V: TRBV19; D: TRBD1; J: TRBJ1-1; size: few; CDR3: CASSPGTATEAFF; DNA: TGTGCCAGTAGTCCCGGGACAGCTACTGAAGCTTTCTTT
V: TRBV10-3; D: NA; J: TRBJ2-1; size: NA; CDR3: CAISESTRGSGSYNEQFF; DNA: TGTGCCATCAGTGAGTCGACTCGGGGTAGCGGTTCCTACAATGAGCAGTTCTTC
V: TRBV5-1; D: TRBD1; J: TRBJ2-2; size: NA; CDR3: CASSAGTANTGELFF; DNA: TGCGCCAGCAGTGCCGGGACAGCGAACACCGGGGAGCTGTTTTTT
V: TRBV12-3/TRBV12-4; D: NA; J: TRBJ2-4; size: once; CDR3: CASREAKNIQYF; DNA: TGTGCCAGCAGGGAAGCCAAAAACATTCAGTACTTC
V: TRBV2; D: TRBD1; J: TRBJ1-2; size: NA; CDR3: CASSGTGTVNGYTF; DNA: TGTGCCAGCAGTGGTACCGGGACAGTTAACGGCTACACCTTC
V: TRBV19; D: NA; J: TRBJ2-1; size: few; CDR3: CASSMNAAGEQFF; DNA: TGTGCCAGTAGTATGAATGCTGCGGGGGAGCAGTTCTTC
V: TRBV4-2; D: NA; J: TRBJ1-4; size: NA; CDR3: CASSQGTAHEKLFF; DNA: TGTGCCAGCAGCCAAGGGACAGCCCATGAAAAACTGTTTTTT
V: TRBV5-1; D: NA; J: TRBJ1-2; size: once; CDR3: CASSGGLGNYGYTF; DNA: TGCGCCAGCAGCGGGGGACTTGGGAACTATGGCTACACCTTC
V: TRBV21-1; D: NA; J: TRBJ2-1; size: NA; CDR3: CASSKWVAGGPNEQFF; DNA: TGTGCCAGCAGCAAGTGGGTAGCGGGGGGGCCCAATGAGCAGTTCTTC
V: TRBV4-2; D: NA; J: TRBJ1-6; size: NA; CDR3: CASSQEAGANSPLHF; DNA: TGTGCCAGCAGCCAAGAAGCAGGGGCAAATTCACCCCTCCACTTT
V: TRBV6-4; D: NA; J: TRBJ1-6; size: NA; CDR3: CASSTVGGTLHF; DNA: TGTGCCAGCAGCACGGTTGGGGGAACCCTCCACTTT
V: TRBV5-1; D: TRBD1; J: TRBJ2-1; size: NA; CDR3: CASSLAGQGWDEQFF; DNA: TGCGCCAGCAGCTTGGCGGGACAGGGGTGGGATGAGCAGTTCTTC
V: TRBV5-1; D: NA; J: TRBJ2-1; size: NA; CDR3: CASSREGAASYNEQFF; DNA: TGCGCCAGCAGCCGGGAAGGGGCCGCCTCCTACAATGAGCAGTTCTTC
V: TRBV5-1; D: NA; J: TRBJ2-7; size: NA; CDR3: CASSFGLEQYF; DNA: TGCGCCAGCAGCTTCGGTCTGGAGCAGTACTTC
V: TRBV10-3; D: TRBD1; J: TRBJ2-1; size: NA; CDR3: CAIGGQTGDNEQFF; DNA: TGTGCCATCGGGGGGCAGACAGGGGACAATGAGCAGTTCTTC
V: TRBV7-9; D: NA; J: TRBJ1-2; size: NA; CDR3: CASSSPSVRSYGYTF; DNA: TGTGCCAGCAGCTCCCCATCGGTCCGGAGCTATGGCTACACCTTC
V: TRBV12-3/TRBV12-4; D: NA; J: TRBJ1-1; size: once; CDR3: CASSLQLNTEAFF; DNA: TGTGCCAGCAGTTTACAACTCAACACTGAAGCTTTCTTT
V: TRBV28; D: NA; J: TRBJ2-5; size: NA; CDR3: CASSLLGPGQPQETQYF; DNA: TGTGCCAGCAGTTTATTGGGGCCGGGGCAGCCACAAGAGACCCAGTACTTC
V: TRBV5-5; D: TRBD1; J: TRBJ2-7; size: NA; CDR3: CASSPSRDSSYEQYF; DNA: TGTGCCAGCAGCCCTAGCCGGGACAGCTCCTACGAGCAGTACTTC
V: TRBV19; D: NA; J: TRBJ2-3; size: NA; CDR3: CASSLGGRIDTQYF; DNA: TGTGCCAGTAGTTTGGGGGGGCGGATAGATACGCAGTATTTT
V: TRBV5-1; D: NA; J: TRBJ1-6; size: NA; CDR3: CASSLAGLTVNSPLHF; DNA: TGCGCCAGCAGCTTGGCTGGGCTGACGGTAAATTCACCCCTCCACTTT
V: TRBV6-5; D: TRBD1; J: TRBJ2-1; size: NA; CDR3: CASSATGNEQFF; DNA: TGTGCCAGCAGCGCGACAGGGAATGAGCAGTTCTTC
V: TRBV19; D: NA; J: TRBJ2-1; size: NA; CDR3: CASSIQGLRSYNEQFF; DNA: TGTGCCAGTAGTATCCAGGGATTGCGCTCCTACAATGAGCAGTTCTTC
V: TRBV4-1; D: NA; J: TRBJ1-5; size: NA; CDR3: CASSQETGNQPQHF; DNA: TGCGCCAGCAGCCAAGAAACGGGAAATCAGCCCCAGCATTTT
V: TRBV29-1; D: TRBD1; J: TRBJ1-5; size: once; CDR3: CSIQTGGDQPQHF; DNA: TGCAGCATACAGACAGGGGGGGATCAGCCCCAGCATTTT
V: TRBV12-5; D: NA; J: TRBJ2-3; size: NA; CDR3: CASGPRGDTQYF; DNA: TGTGCTAGTGGCCCCAGGGGAGATACGCAGTATTTT
V: TRBV11-2; D: NA; J: TRBJ2-7; size: NA; CDR3: CASRGLSYEQYF; DNA: TGTGCCAGCAGGGGACTCTCCTACGAGCAGTACTTC
V: TRBV7-2; D: NA; J: TRBJ2-1; size: NA; CDR3: CASSFSGYNEQFF; DNA: TGTGCCAGCAGCTTCTCAGGGTACAATGAGCAGTTCTTC
V: TRBV6-5; D: TRBD1; J: TRBJ2-7; size: NA; CDR3: CASSSDRKTYEQYF; DNA: TGTGCCAGCAGTTCGGACAGGAAAACCTACGAGCAGTACTTC
V: TRBV4-1; D: TRBD1; J: TRBJ1-5; size: NA; CDR3: CASSPQGPHSNQPQHF; DNA: TGCGCCAGCAGCCCACAGGGGCCTCATAGCAATCAGCCCCAGCATTTT
V: TRBV5-1; D: NA; J: TRBJ1-5; size: once; CDR3: CASSLEGLGQPQHF; DNA: TGCGCCAGCAGCTTGGAGGGGTTAGGTCAGCCCCAGCATTTT
V: TRBV7-2; D: TRBD2; J: TRBJ2-1; size: NA; CDR3: CASSLSGSSYNEQFF; DNA: TGTGCCAGCAGCCTTAGCGGGAGCTCCTACAATGAGCAGTTCTTC
V: TRBV6-2/TRBV6-3; D: TRBD2; J: TRBJ2-7; size: once; CDR3: CASTYSGLLNEQYF; DNA: TGTGCCAGCACCTACTCGGGACTACTAAACGAGCAGTACTTC
V: TRBV27; D: NA; J: TRBJ2-2; size: NA; CDR3: CASSSGYGAGELFF; DNA: TGTGCCAGCAGTTCCGGGTATGGGGCCGGGGAGCTGTTTTTT
V: TRBV5-1; D: TRBD2; J: TRBJ2-1; size: NA; CDR3: CASSYELARSSYNEQFF; DNA: TGCGCCAGCAGCTACGAACTAGCGAGAAGCTCCTACAATGAGCAGTTCTTC
V: TRBV5-1; D: TRBD1; J: TRBJ2-2; size: NA; CDR3: CASIPGTGVAGELFF; DNA: TGCGCCAGCATACCCGGGACAGGGGTTGCCGGGGAGCTGTTTTTT
V: TRBV5-4; D: TRBD2; J: TRBJ2-5; size: NA; CDR3: CARSAGGGYQETQYF; DNA: TGTGCCCGCAGCGCCGGGGGGGGGTACCAAGAGACCCAGTACTTC
V: TRBV2; D: TRBD1; J: TRBJ2-5; size: NA; CDR3: CAGGTGAGGAGETQYF; DNA: TGTGCCGGTGGGACAGGGGCCGGGGGGGCCGGAGAGACCCAGTACTTC
V: TRBV19; D: TRBD1; J: TRBJ1-2; size: NA; CDR3: CASSIAWTGVNGYTF; DNA: TGTGCCAGTAGTATAGCCTGGACAGGAGTTAATGGCTACACCTTC
V: TRBV4-1; D: NA; J: TRBJ1-4; size: NA; CDR3: CASSQDGGVGEKLFF; DNA: TGCGCCAGCAGCCAAGATGGGGGGGTGGGTGAAAAACTGTTTTTT
V: TRBV29-1; D: TRBD2; J: TRBJ2-7; size: NA; CDR3: CSAVLAGGPPEQYF; DNA: TGCAGCGCTGTACTAGCGGGAGGGCCCCCCGAGCAGTACTTC
V: TRBV5-1; D: NA; J: TRBJ2-7; size: NA; CDR3: CASSLTGAYEQYF; DNA: TGCGCCAGCAGCTTGACAGGTGCCTACGAGCAGTACTTC
V: TRBV7-9; D: NA; J: TRBJ2-7; size: NA; CDR3: CASSGGTTYEQYF; DNA: TGTGCCAGCAGCGGGGGGACCACCTACGAGCAGTACTTC
V: TRBV2; D: NA; J: TRBJ2-1; size: NA; CDR3: CASSLTRSSSYNEQFF; DNA: TGTGCCAGCAGCCTGACCCGCTCCAGCTCCTACAATGAGCAGTTCTTC
V: TRBV10-2; D: TRBD1; J: TRBJ1-1; size: NA; CDR3: CASSEPSGGTEAFF; DNA: TGCGCCAGCAGTGAGCCCTCAGGGGGAACTGAAGCTTTCTTT
V: TRBV12-3/TRBV12-4; D: NA; J: TRBJ1-2; size: NA; CDR3: CASSLDRFYGYTF; DNA: TGTGCCAGCAGTTTAGACAGGTTCTATGGCTACACCTTC
V: TRBV6-5; D: TRBD1; J: TRBJ2-5; size: NA; CDR3: CAGTLGQGETQYF; DNA: TGTGCCGGCACCCTTGGACAGGGTGAGACCCAGTACTTC
V: TRBV24-1; D: NA; J: TRBJ1-2; size: once; CDR3: CATSDLSRDYGYTF; DNA: TGTGCCACCAGTGATTTGTCAAGGGACTATGGCTACACCTTC
V: TRBV4-1; D: NA; J: TRBJ1-1; size: NA; CDR3: CASSQVALTEAFF; DNA: TGCGCCAGCAGCCAAGTCGCTCTGACTGAAGCTTTCTTT
V: TRBV5-8; D: NA; J: TRBJ1-1; size: NA; CDR3: CASSKQRGVTEAFF; DNA: TGTGCCAGCAGCAAACAGAGAGGGGTCACTGAAGCTTTCTTT
V: TRBV9; D: TRBD2; J: TRBJ2-5; size: NA; CDR3: CASSQTTSGGGPRETQYF; DNA: TGTGCCAGCAGCCAAACGACTAGCGGGGGAGGACCAAGAGAGACCCAGTACTTC